This TCR gamma chain is from a study of gamma-delta chains in newborns, infants, children (dated by TCRdb to between 2018 and 2020). Turning to the overall study: According to the study title, microbial exposure causes polyclonal expansion of innate gammadelta T cells right after birth. How innate gammadelta T cell populations in human newborns were shaped by microbial exposure immediately after birth was investigated in the study.

The sequencer listed for this sample is Illumina MiSeq. TCRdb called clones from the public reads with CATT, and repeated DNA sequences were later combined into one row. The sample includes about 1,000 gamma-chain clones, with 37% observed a single time. The biggest ten clones account for 41% of the sample. With respect to this clone: Its antigen has not been determined. Base qualities are missing; no much larger clone stands one base away.

Including cysteine and phenylalanine, the CDR3 has 16 amino acids. CDR3 DNA only is kept here, 48 bases in frame from base 1. CDR1 and CDR2, per the germline V gene (reference sequence), are GITISATS and ISYDGTV. The germline V end is reduced by 2 bases and the J end by 10 bases; junction bases left unmatched: 8. The sample comprised blood. The rearrangement joined TRGV9 to TRGJP. TCRdb supplies no J gene; here it was assigned by aligning the nucleotide sequence to germline. This sequence originates from a child who was a newborn, infant or young child, either healthy, febrile or measles-vaccinated (not recorded which). The DNA is TGTGCCTTGTGGGAGGCTCGAAGCTTGGGCAAAAAAATCAAGGTATTT. The encoded protein is CALWEARSLGKKIKVF.